This T cell receptor (beta chain) was identified in a study of control samples from healthy donors and cancer patients. The germline V gene has CDR1 SNHLY and CDR2 FYNNEI. CDR3 size: 17 residues. The junction had 14 bases not matched to a gene; V was cut back by 5 bases and J by 7 bases. Profiled with immunoSEQ multiplex PCR; TCRdb holds only in-frame clones, not every one. The repertoire includes some 80,000 clones, roughly 92% of them detected once, and 5% to 6.5% sits in the top ten. This TCR derives from a woman aged 60-75 years in good health. Sequenced sample: blood. V gene TRBV2 combines with J gene TRBJ2-3, with 11 bases identical to TRBD2. CDR3 DNA sequence: TGTGCCAGCAGTAGTCCCTCGGGACTAGCGGAACTTAATACGCAGTATTTT. Its protein product is CASSSPSGLAELNTQYF.